Listed below are T cell receptor beta chains from one sample, sequenced in a study of cytomegalovirus exposure and HLA in healthy donors. Repertoires were generated with immunoSEQ multiplex PCR, while TCRdb's copy carries only in-frame clones and drops some. This repertoire includes approximately 170,000 clones. Sequencing was done on a sample of PBMCs. Source of these receptors: a woman under 30 in good health and CMV-seropositive. CDR3s include the opening cysteine and the closing phenylalanine or tryptophan. D genes are given only for firm matches.

J gene: TRBJ2-7; V gene: TRBV2; D gene: TRBD2; CDR3 DNA: TGTGCCAGCAGTGCTCTAGCGGGGGGAACCAACGAGCAGTACTTC; CDR3 protein: CASSALAGGTNEQYF
J gene: TRBJ1-1; V gene: TRBV5-4; D gene: .; CDR3 DNA: TGTGCCAGCAGCTTCGACACTTATGAAGCTTTCTTT; CDR3 protein: CASSFDTYEAFF
J gene: TRBJ2-2; V gene: TRBV5-6; D gene: TRBD1; CDR3 DNA: TGTGCCAGCAGCTTTCGTCGGACAGGGAGGTACACCGGGGAGCTGTTTTTT; CDR3 protein: CASSFRRTGRYTGELFF
J gene: TRBJ1-1; V gene: TRBV12-5; D gene: .; CDR3 DNA: TGTGCTAGTGGTTTGGGGGCACCCTCAGGGGCTGAAGCTTTCTTT; CDR3 protein: CASGLGAPSGAEAFF
J gene: TRBJ1-6; V gene: TRBV6-5; D gene: TRBD1; CDR3 DNA: TGTGCCAGCAGTCTCAGGACAGGGCCCTCACCCCTCCACTTT; CDR3 protein: CASSLRTGPSPLHF
J gene: TRBJ2-7; V gene: TRBV7-9; D gene: TRBD1; CDR3 DNA: TGTGCCAGCAGCCACACCGGACAGGGTGCTAATTCCTACGAGCAGTACTTC; CDR3 protein: CASSHTGQGANSYEQYF
J gene: TRBJ1-4; V gene: TRBV4-1; D gene: .; CDR3 DNA: TGCGCCAGCAGCCAAGCGCAGGGGTGGATTACTAATGAAAAACTGTTTTTT; CDR3 protein: CASSQAQGWITNEKLFF
J gene: TRBJ2-2; V gene: TRBV7-2; D gene: .; CDR3 DNA: TGTGCCAGCAGCTTAGACGGGTTTACCGGGGAGCTGTTTTTT; CDR3 protein: CASSLDGFTGELFF
J gene: TRBJ2-1; V gene: TRBV11-3; D gene: .; CDR3 DNA: TGTGCCAGCAGCTTAGGAGGGAAGGGTAAGGCCTACAATGAGCAGTTCTTC; CDR3 protein: CASSLGGKGKAYNEQFF
J gene: TRBJ2-6; V gene: TRBV29-1; D gene: TRBD1; CDR3 DNA: TGCAGCGTCGAGGACAGGGAGAACTCTGGGGCCAACGTCCTGACTTTC; CDR3 protein: CSVEDRENSGANVLTF
J gene: TRBJ2-7; V gene: TRBV28; D gene: .; CDR3 DNA: TGTGCCAGCAGTTTAGGACAGCTCTACGAGCAGTACTTC; CDR3 protein: CASSLGQLYEQYF
J gene: TRBJ1-1; V gene: TRBV5-4; D gene: .; CDR3 DNA: TGTGCCACAAAACCCCTGCGGACAGTGAACACTGAAGCTTTCTTT; CDR3 protein: CATKPLRTVNTEAFF
J gene: TRBJ2-5; V gene: TRBV18; D gene: .; CDR3 DNA: TGTGCCAGCTCTAAGTCCCAAGTCAGTTGGGAGACCCAGTACTTC; CDR3 protein: CASSKSQVSWETQYF
J gene: TRBJ1-1; V gene: TRBV27; D gene: TRBD1; CDR3 DNA: TGTGCCAGCAGTCCCCCGGGACAGGTGATAAACACTGAAGCTTTCTTT; CDR3 protein: CASSPPGQVINTEAFF
J gene: TRBJ2-1; V gene: TRBV7-9; D gene: TRBD1; CDR3 DNA: TGTGCCAGCAGCTTAGGAAGGGACAGGGCAACAACCTACAATGAGCAGTTCTTC; CDR3 protein: CASSLGRDRATTYNEQFF
J gene: TRBJ1-1; V gene: TRBV9; D gene: .; CDR3 DNA: TGTGCCAGCAGCGTAAGGGAGGAAGCTTTCTTT; CDR3 protein: CASSVREEAFF
J gene: TRBJ2-5; V gene: TRBV7-7; D gene: TRBD1; CDR3 DNA: TGTGCCAGCAGCCCCCGACAGGGGGCGGAAGAGACCCAGTACTTC; CDR3 protein: CASSPRQGAEETQYF
J gene: TRBJ2-1; V gene: TRBV7-2; D gene: TRBD2; CDR3 DNA: TGTGCCAGCAGACGTAGGCTAGCGGGAGAGTTCAATGAGCAGTTCTTC; CDR3 protein: CASRRRLAGEFNEQFF
J gene: TRBJ2-3; V gene: TRBV5-1; D gene: .; CDR3 DNA: TGCGCCAGCAGCTTGTCCTCCTCGGTCACAGATACGCAGTATTTT; CDR3 protein: CASSLSSSVTDTQYF
J gene: TRBJ1-3; V gene: TRBV6-5; D gene: TRBD1; CDR3 DNA: TGTGCCAGCAGTTACGGGGGACAGGGTTACACCATATATTTT; CDR3 protein: CASSYGGQGYTIYF
J gene: TRBJ2-7; V gene: TRBV28; D gene: TRBD1; CDR3 DNA: TGTGCCAGCAGTTTAGGAGGGACAGGGGACCACGAGCAGTACTTC; CDR3 protein: CASSLGGTGDHEQYF
J gene: TRBJ2-1; V gene: TRBV5-4; D gene: TRBD2; CDR3 DNA: TGTGCCAGCAGCTTGGAAGCGGGAGCAACCGGGAATGAGCAGTTCTTC; CDR3 protein: CASSLEAGATGNEQFF
J gene: TRBJ2-2; V gene: TRBV5-8; D gene: TRBD1; CDR3 DNA: TGTGCCAGCAGAGGACAGGGGGCCGGGGAGCTGTTTTTT; CDR3 protein: CASRGQGAGELFF
J gene: TRBJ1-6; V gene: TRBV28; D gene: .; CDR3 DNA: TGTGCCAGCAGCGGCGTGGGCAGGGGTTATTCACCCCTCCACTTT; CDR3 protein: CASSGVGRGYSPLHF
J gene: TRBJ2-2; V gene: TRBV2; D gene: TRBD2; CDR3 DNA: TGTGCCAGCAGTCAAACTAGCGCTACCGGGGAGCTGTTTTTT; CDR3 protein: CASSQTSATGELFF
J gene: TRBJ1-1; V gene: TRBV11-3; D gene: .; CDR3 DNA: TGTGCCAGCAGCTTAGGCGGCACAGGGCCCACTGAAGCTTTCTTT; CDR3 protein: CASSLGGTGPTEAFF
J gene: TRBJ2-5; V gene: TRBV6-1; D gene: TRBD2; CDR3 DNA: TGTGCCAGCACGAATTTCGCGGGGGGGCTGGAGACCCAGTACTTC; CDR3 protein: CASTNFAGGLETQYF
J gene: TRBJ2-5; V gene: TRBV2; D gene: .; CDR3 DNA: TGTGCCAGCAGTGACCGGAGAAGAGAGACCCAGTACTTC; CDR3 protein: CASSDRRRETQYF
J gene: TRBJ2-1; V gene: TRBV4-3; D gene: TRBD2; CDR3 DNA: TGCGCCAGCAGTCCCGGACTAGCGGTAACCTACAATGAGCAGTTCTTC; CDR3 protein: CASSPGLAVTYNEQFF
J gene: TRBJ1-2; V gene: TRBV13; D gene: .; CDR3 DNA: TGTGCCAGCAGCTTTGTCACCAGGGCCGGATACTATGGCTACACCTTC; CDR3 protein: CASSFVTRAGYYGYTF
J gene: TRBJ1-1; V gene: TRBV6-6; D gene: .; CDR3 DNA: TGTGCCAGCAGGCCTACCCCGGGGATTGAAGCTTTCTTT; CDR3 protein: CASRPTPGIEAFF
J gene: TRBJ2-3; V gene: TRBV7-9; D gene: TRBD2; CDR3 DNA: TGTGCCAGCAGACTAGCGGGGGGGATCTCAGATACGCAGTATTTT; CDR3 protein: CASRLAGGISDTQYF
J gene: TRBJ1-2; V gene: TRBV11-2; D gene: .; CDR3 DNA: TGTGCCAGCAGCCCAGACACAAACTATGGCTACACCTTC; CDR3 protein: CASSPDTNYGYTF
J gene: TRBJ1-1; V gene: TRBV7-6; D gene: .; CDR3 DNA: TGTGCCAGCAGCTTAGAAGCAGGGATGCCTGAAGCTTTCTTT; CDR3 protein: CASSLEAGMPEAFF
J gene: TRBJ1-1; V gene: TRBV30; D gene: .; CDR3 DNA: TGTGCCCGGGGGGGGATGGACACTGAAGCTTTCTTT; CDR3 protein: CARGGMDTEAFF
J gene: TRBJ2-3; V gene: TRBV6-1; D gene: .; CDR3 DNA: TGTGCCAGCAGTGAAGTTAGCGGTAGCACAGATACGCAGTATTTT; CDR3 protein: CASSEVSGSTDTQYF